The 8 T cell receptor beta chains below come from one sample, sequenced in a study of response to subunit inactivated influenza vaccine. From the RT-PCR reads, TCRdb called clonotypes with MiXCR, one entry per CDR3 protein. The data show around 530,000 distinct CDR3 sequences, around 11% seen once. This specimen consisted of PBMCs from blood, obtained on the day of vaccination. These receptors came from a man between 45 and 60 years old who received an inactivated influenza vaccine.

In its sample, this clonotype was seen a few times. Here the CDR3 DNA reads TGTGCCACCAGCATTACTAGCGGAGCCAAAAACATTCAGTACTTC. It encodes CATSITSGAKNIQYF. V usage is TRBV15 and J usage is TRBJ2-4; 8 nucleotides agree with TRBD2. The V gene end was trimmed by 4 bases and the J gene end by 0 bases; junction bases not matched to a gene: 2. Germline values: CDR1 LNHNV, CDR2 YYDKDF (reference sequence). This CDR3 has 15 residues.

A few counts support this clonotype. V gene TRBV5-5 combines with J gene TRBJ2-3, with D unresolved. CDR3 length: 15 amino acids. With 1 base removed from V and 0 bases from J, the gap between germline ends came to 9 bases. Germline CDR1 reads SGHKS; CDR2 reads YYEKEE (reference sequence). The CDR3 DNA reads TGTGCCAGCAGCTTGTTGGAACCTAGCACAGATACGCAGTATTTT. Translated: CASSLLEPSTDTQYF.

This clonotype was detected many times. The chain uses TRBV12-3 or TRBV12-4 and TRBJ2-4; no firm D call. V was cut by 5 bases and J by 7 bases, with 9 bases left in between. The CDR3 spans 12 residues. CDR3 nucleotide sequence: TGTGCCAGCAGTACCAGCCTGAACATTCAGTACTTC. Translation gives CASSTSLNIQYF.

V gene TRBV21-1 combines with J gene TRBJ2-7; the table's D gene call, TRBD1, was not cross checked with the DNA. TRBV21-1 is described as a pseudogene. The CDR3 is made up of 14 amino acids. DNA for the CDR3: TGTGCCAGCAGCACACCCGGACAGCTCTACGAGCAGTACTTC. Protein sequence: CASSTPGQLYEQYF.

The chain has TRBV20-1 and TRBJ1-2, with 7 nucleotides matching TRBD1. The CDR3 totals 14 residues. With V trimmed by 3 bases and J by 4 bases, 8 bases remained unmatched. In germline, CDR1 is DFQATT, CDR2 SNEGSKA (reference sequence). In DNA form, the CDR3 reads TGCAGTGCTAGTGAGGGGGCAGAGGGCTATGGCTACACCTTC. Protein product: CSASEGAEGYGYTF.

This clonotype has just a few counts. V and J are TRBV12-3 or TRBV12-4 and TRBJ2-5; no firm D call. Trimming left V 2 bases short and J 4 bases short, with 8 bases between. The CDR3 runs 13 residues. The CDR3, as DNA: TGTGCCAGCAGTTTAAAAGGAGTAGAGACCCAGTACTTC. Amino acid sequence: CASSLKGVETQYF.

The J gene is TRBJ1-3, the V gene TRBV20-1; D may be TRBD1 (5 bases). The ends were cut back, 5 bases at V and 1 base at J, with 12 bases in the middle. The CDR3 consists of 14 residues. Germline V gives CDR1 DFQATT, CDR2 SNEGSKA (reference sequence). Here the CDR3 DNA reads TGCAGTGCTTGCATCGGGGGGTCTGGAAACACCATATATTTT. Its protein is CSACIGGSGNTIYF.

This clonotype was observed a few times. This rearrangement joins TRBV7-2 to TRBJ2-7; 8 nucleotides agree with TRBD2. There are 16 residues in the CDR3. The J segment lost 4 bases and the V segment lost 5 bases, leaving 13 bases of the junction unmatched. The germline CDR1 and CDR2 sequences are SGHTA and FQGNSA. In DNA form, the CDR3 reads TGTGCCAGCAGCCCCCGGACTAGCCCAGCCGGATACGAGCAGTACTTC. It is translated as CASSPRTSPAGYEQYF. Full variable domain (missing parts from reference TRBV7-2 and TRBJ2-7): GAGVSQSPSNKVTEKGKDVELRCDPISGHTALYWYRQSLGQGLEFLIYFQGNSAPDKSGLPSDRFSAERTGGSVSTLTIQRTQQEDSAVYLCASSPRTSPAGYEQYFGPGTRLTVT.